The subject of this entry is one T cell receptor (beta chain). The sample comes from a study of blood T cell repertoires in COVID-19. Overall study: Specimens from acute and convalescent COVID-19 originated in the United States, Italy and Spain.

The V gene's germline CDR1 is SGHRS and CDR2 YFSETQ. The CDR3 length is 15 residues. V dropped 3 bases and J dropped 5; count of bases not matched to a gene: 8. This table comes from immunoSEQ multiplex PCR, and its TCRdb copy is limited to in-frame clones, with some not included. The sample lists some 250,000 clones, around 90% occurring once. The gene calls are TRBV5-1 and TRBJ2-1, with 7 positions matching TRBD1. The sequence derives from a woman aged 30 to 39 with acute or convalescent COVID-19. Sequenced material: peripheral blood. DNA for the CDR3: TGCGCCAGCAGCTCACGGACAGGAAAAAACAATGAGCAGTTCTTC. Translated: CASSSRTGKNNEQFF.